One and the same sample provided the 26 T cell receptor beta chains below, sequenced in a study of blood T cell repertoires in COVID-19. Measured with immunoSEQ multiplex PCR; TCRdb has only the in-frame clones, and not every one. The sample has 150,000 to 200,000 clones, roughly 77% seen once. Sequencing input: peripheral blood. The source of these receptors is a human donor in a cohort sampled during active COVID-19.

This chain joins TRBV6-5 and TRBJ1-1, with 9 bases lining up with TRBD1. Looked up from germline, CDR1 is MNHEY and CDR2 is SVGAGI. CDR3 length equals 14 residues. After removal of 7 bases from V and 4 bases from J, the junction contained 7 bases not matched to a gene. CDR3 sequence reads: CASKQGAQGTEAFF. The CDR3 DNA reads as TGTGCCAGCAAACAGGGGGCGCAGGGCACTGAAGCTTTCTTT.

The chain has TRBV7-9 and TRBJ2-3; D not resolved. The CDR3 sequence is 11 residues long. Trimming removed 5 bases from V and 8 bases from J, with 8 bases in between. CDR1 and CDR2 from the germline V gene are SEHNR and FQNEAQ (reference sequence). The CDR3 loop reads CASSPGSTQYF. The CDR3 nucleotides are TGTGCCAGCAGCCCCGGTAGTACGCAGTATTTT.

A remark on this clone: Other DNA sequences in this sample translate to the same CDR3. The V call is TRBV7-2, the J call TRBJ1-5; TRBD1 matches at 7 bases. Per the germline V gene, CDR1 is SGHTA and CDR2 is FQGNSA. Trimming removed 5 bases from V and 2 bases from J; junction bases left unmatched: 3. CDR3 size: 14 residues. The CDR3 spells CASSPTGGNQPQHF. The CDR3 DNA follows: TGTGCCAGCAGCCCCACAGGGGGCAATCAGCCCCAGCATTTT.

This chain joins TRBV27 and TRBJ2-7; weak D call: TRBD2 (5 bases). V lost 3 bases and J 5 bases, leaving 5 bases between the germline ends. Germline CDR1 and CDR2: MNHEY and SMNVEV (reference sequence). The CDR3 runs to 11 residues. The chain's CDR3 is CASSFGNEQYF. In nucleotides, the CDR3 is TGTGCCAGCAGTTTCGGGAACGAGCAGTACTTC.

This clone has a single count. In DNA form, the CDR3 reads TGTGCCAGCAGCGCAGGGACAGAGAACGAGCAGTACTTC. It translates to CASSAGTENEQYF. The rearrangement uses TRBV5-6 and TRBJ2-7; 7 bases agree with TRBD1. The CDR3 contains 13 residues. Germline V gives CDR1 SGHDT, CDR2 YYEEEE. Unmatched junction bases numbered 6, after V lost 4 bases and J lost 5 bases.

J is TRBJ2-5 and V is TRBV9, with D perhaps TRBD2 (6 bases). Germline V CDR1 and CDR2: SGDLS, YYNGEE. The V gene lost 2 bases and the J gene lost 4 bases, with 12 bases spanning the gap. This CDR3 spans 14 amino acids. The CDR3 nucleotides read TGTGCCAGCAGCGTCGGCGTGGGGGGAGAGACCCAGTACTTC. Translation: CASSVGVGGETQYF.

The chain employs TRBV19 and TRBJ1-2; D gene uncertain. Trimming took off 5 bases at V and 0 bases at J, with 10 bases between the two ends. Germline V lookup: CDR1 LNHDA, CDR2 SQIVND (reference sequence). The CDR3 totals 14 residues. The CDR3: CASSATSANYGYTF. The CDR3 DNA is TGTGCCAGTAGTGCGACATCAGCTAACTATGGCTACACCTTC.

V and J are TRBV10-2 and TRBJ1-3, with TRBD1 as a possible D gene (6 bases). Germline V gene lookup returns CDR1 WSHSY and CDR2 SAAADI. CDR3 size: 14 residues. The V end was cut by 6 bases, the J end by 1 base, with 10 bases between. In DNA, the CDR3 is TGCGCCAGCAGGGACAGCAAATCTGGAAACACCATATATTTT. Encoded protein: CASRDSKSGNTIYF.

The V call is TRBV27, the J call TRBJ2-3; 10 nucleotides agree with TRBD2. The CDR3 loop spans 13 amino acids. Germline CDR1 is MNHEY and CDR2 is SMNVEV (reference sequence). The V gene end was trimmed by 10 bases and the J gene end by 2 bases; junction bases not matched to a gene: 3. CDR3 protein: CATGLAVTDTQYF. The CDR3 DNA sequence: TGTGCCACCGGACTAGCGGTCACAGATACGCAGTATTTT.

The sample holds one count of this clone. This chain joins TRBV7-9 and TRBJ2-5; 7 nucleotides align to TRBD1. The CDR3 is 15 amino acids. The V segment lost 1 base and the J segment 2 bases; nucleotides outside the gene matches: 4. Germline V lookup: CDR1 SEHNR, CDR2 FQNEAQ (reference sequence). The chain's CDR3 is CASSLGDSRQETQYF. The CDR3 bases are TGTGCCAGCAGCTTAGGGGACAGTCGGCAAGAGACCCAGTACTTC.

The chain employs TRBV14 and TRBJ2-1; TRBD1 aligns across 9 bases. V dropped 1 base and J dropped 8; count of bases not matched to a gene: 6. CDR3 length equals 15 residues. CDR1 is SGHDN and CDR2 is FVKESK in the germline V gene. The CDR3: CASSQAAGTGHEQFF. The CDR3 DNA follows: TGTGCCAGCAGCCAAGCCGCCGGGACAGGGCATGAGCAGTTCTTC.

J is TRBJ1-2 and V is TRBV5-8; TRBD1 might be the D (5 bases). CDR3 length: 16 residues. Germline lookup yields CDR1 SGHTS and CDR2 YDEGEE. The V and J ends lost 4 bases and 2 bases respectively, with 18 bases between them. CDR3 protein: CASSLYKGTGNYGYTF. CDR3 DNA sequence: TGTGCCAGCAGCCTTTACAAAGGGACTGGCAACTATGGCTACACCTTC. Full variable domain (missing parts from reference TRBV5-8 and TRBJ1-2): EAGVTQSPTHLIKTRGQQATLRCSPISGHTSVYWYQQALGLGLQFLLWYDEGEERNRGNFPPRFSGRQFPNYSSELNVNALELEDSALYLCASSLYKGTGNYGYTFGSGTRLTVV.

The chain uses TRBV9 and TRBJ2-2, with D possibly being TRBD2 (5 bases). Germline CDR1 SGDLS, CDR2 YYNGEE. The CDR3 loop spans 14 amino acids. Trimming stripped 3 bases from V and 2 bases from J, with 8 bases between. This CDR3 reads CASSAGENTGELFF. Here the CDR3 DNA reads TGTGCCAGCAGCGCCGGGGAAAACACCGGGGAGCTGTTTTTT.

The chain couples TRBV4-1 to TRBJ2-6; D might be TRBD1 (5 bases). Germline loops: CDR1 MGHRA, CDR2 YSYEKL. The V end was cut by 6 bases, the J end by 4 bases, with 7 bases between. This CDR3 spans 13 amino acids. CDR3 nucleotides: TGCGCCAGCAGAGGGGCCGGGGCCAACGTCCTGACTTTC. This gives the protein CASRGAGANVLTF.

The rearrangement uses TRBV25-1 and TRBJ2-3, with 7 bases aligning to TRBD2. The junction had 3 bases not matched to a gene; V was cut back by 6 bases and J by 0 bases. The V gene's germline CDR1 is MGHDK and CDR2 SYGVNS. There are 14 residues in the CDR3. CDR3 protein: CASRGGVSTDTQYF. DNA of the CDR3: TGTGCCAGCAGGGGGGGGGTGAGCACAGATACGCAGTATTTT.

The chain has TRBV6-5 and TRBJ1-2, with 8 bases fitting TRBD1. The trim removed 6 bases at V and 8 bases at J, leaving 2 bases unmatched. CDR3 size: 11 residues. Germline V CDR1 and CDR2: MNHEY, SVGAGI. CDR3 sequence: CASRGQAGYTF. CDR3 DNA: TGTGCCAGCAGGGGACAGGCGGGCTACACCTTC.

This clone was counted between two and nine times. The rearrangement uses TRBV6-2 or TRBV6-3 and TRBJ1-2; no clear D gene. Per germline, CDR1 MNHEY and CDR2 SVGEGT. This CDR3 has 11 residues. Trimming left V 2 bases short and J 7 bases short, with 5 bases between. The CDR3 region is CASSYGFGYTF. CDR3 nucleotides: TGTGCCAGCAGTTACGGCTTTGGCTACACCTTC.

V and J are TRBV12-2 and TRBJ1-5; the D call in the table, TRBD1, was not verified against the DNA. TRBV12-2 has pseudogene status. The CDR3 totals 16 residues. In nucleotides, the CDR3 is TGTGCAAGTCGCTCGCTGGAGGACAGCCACAATCAGCCCCAGCATTTT. It specifies CASRSLEDSHNQPQHF.

The rearrangement joins TRBV3-1 (or the pseudogene TRBV3-2) to TRBJ1-5; TRBD1 matches at 10 bases. This CDR3 has 16 amino acids. Unmatched junction bases numbered 4, after V lost 0 bases and J lost 5 bases. CDR1 and CDR2 from the germline V gene are LGHDT and YNNKEL (reference sequence). Here the CDR3 DNA reads TGTGCCAGCAGCCAAGAGGCGGGGACAGGGGATCAGCCCCAGCATTTT. Translation: CASSQEAGTGDQPQHF.

The chain links TRBV27 to TRBJ2-3; no clear D gene. CDR1 and CDR2 from the germline V gene are MNHEY and SMNVEV (reference sequence). There are 13 residues in the CDR3. Trimming took 10 bases from V and 1 from J, leaving 12 bases between them. The CDR3 bases are TGTGCCATCGCGCTCCAGGGCACAGATACGCAGTATTTT. It encodes CAIALQGTDTQYF.

The rearrangement joins TRBV20-1 to TRBJ2-1; 8 bases agree with TRBD2. The germline V gene has CDR1 DFQATT and CDR2 SNEGSKA (reference sequence). The V gene end was trimmed by 6 bases and the J gene end by 14 bases; junction bases not matched to a gene: 9. This CDR3 has 11 amino acids. CDR3 residues: CSAPRGGPEFF. DNA for the CDR3: TGCAGTGCACCCCGGGGGGGGCCGGAGTTCTTC.

This CDR3 reads CASSQGTGQPQHF. The CDR3 DNA reads TGCGCCAGCAGTCAGGGAACGGGTCAGCCCCAGCATTTT. The gene calls are TRBV10-1 and TRBJ1-5; maybe TRBD1 (5 bases). V dropped 5 bases and J dropped 6 bases, with 11 bases sitting between them. The germline V gene has CDR1 WNHNN and CDR2 SYGVQD (reference sequence). The CDR3 contains 13 residues.

V usage is TRBV6-2 or TRBV6-3 and J usage is TRBJ2-7; 7 nucleotides align to TRBD1. Germline CDR1 and CDR2: MNHEY and SVGEGT. The CDR3 runs 14 residues. The ends lost 6 bases at V and 1 base at J; junction bases unmatched: 6. The CDR3 DNA follows: TGTGCCAGCAGCCAATACAGGGGATCCTACGAGCAGTACTTC. This encodes CASSQYRGSYEQYF.

The rearrangement links TRBV5-1 to TRBJ1-1; D possibly corresponds to TRBD1 (6 bases). The germline V gene has CDR1 SGHRS and CDR2 YFSETQ. CDR3 length equals 17 residues. V lost 4 bases, J lost 1 base, and 20 bases lay in between. The CDR3, as DNA: TGCGCCAGCAGCCCCCCCCTACCGACAGGCTCGAACACTGAAGCTTTCTTT. It codes for CASSPPLPTGSNTEAFF.

This clone was seen many times. The chain links TRBV10-3 to TRBJ2-1; TRBD2 agrees at 9 bases. Trimming at V came to 3 bases and at J to 4 bases, leaving 7 bases not matched to a gene. In germline, CDR1 is ENHRY, CDR2 SYGVKD. The CDR3 is 16 amino acids. The CDR3 spells CAISEIGSGSYNEQFF. The CDR3 nucleotides are TGTGCCATCAGTGAAATAGGTAGCGGGAGTTACAATGAGCAGTTCTTC.

The rearrangement uses TRBV4-3 and TRBJ1-3; TRBD1 aligns across 7 bases. The CDR3 length is 15 residues. The germline gives CDR1 LGHNA, CDR2 YSLEER. After removal of 0 bases from V and 4 bases from J, the junction contained 3 bases not matched to a gene. CDR3 sequence reads: CASSQDLQGGNTIYF. The DNA for the CDR3 is TGCGCCAGCAGCCAAGATTTACAGGGGGGAAACACCATATATTTT.